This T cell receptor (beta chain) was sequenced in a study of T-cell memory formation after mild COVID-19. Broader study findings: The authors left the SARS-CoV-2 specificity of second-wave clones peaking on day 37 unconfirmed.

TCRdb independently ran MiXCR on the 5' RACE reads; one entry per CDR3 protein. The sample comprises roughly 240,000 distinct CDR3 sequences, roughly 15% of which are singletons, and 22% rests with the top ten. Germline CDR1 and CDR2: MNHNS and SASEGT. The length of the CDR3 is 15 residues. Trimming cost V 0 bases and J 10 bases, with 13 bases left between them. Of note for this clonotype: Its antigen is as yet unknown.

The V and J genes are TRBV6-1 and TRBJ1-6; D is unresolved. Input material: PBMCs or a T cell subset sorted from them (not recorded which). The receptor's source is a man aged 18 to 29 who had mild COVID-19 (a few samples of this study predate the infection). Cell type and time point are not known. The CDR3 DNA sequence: TGTGCCAGCAGTGAAGCGGGTCATTCGGGGTCACCCCTCCACTTT. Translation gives CASSEAGHSGSPLHF.